The 11 T cell receptor beta chains in this list originate from one sample, sequenced in a study of shared clonotypes between healthy human individuals. Some clones are missing from TCRdb's copy, which holds only in-frame ones; the method was immunoSEQ multiplex PCR. The sample includes around 1.5 million clones, nearly 99% of them seen just once. Material: naive CD4+ T cells sorted from blood. Subset noted: CD45RA+ positively selected. The receptors stem from a man aged 30 to 39 in good health.

The chain combines TRBV14 with TRBJ2-6; D is perhaps TRBD1 or TRBD2 (5 bases each). Germline assignment: CDR1 SGHDN and CDR2 FVKESK. V gave up 3 bases and J gave up 2 bases, with 17 bases separating them. This CDR3 spans 18 amino acids. This chain's CDR3 is CASSHPRFGGAGANVLTF. The CDR3 DNA sequence: TGTGCCAGCAGCCACCCCAGATTTGGGGGTGCTGGGGCCAACGTCCTGACTTTC. Filled out from reference TRBV14 and TRBJ2-6, the complete variable domain reads EAGVTQFPSHSVIEKGQTVTLRCDPISGHDNLYWYRRVMGKEIKFLLHFVKESKQDESGMPNNRFLAERTGGTYSTLKVQPAELEDSGVYFCASSHPRFGGAGANVLTFGAGSRLTVL.

V gene TRBV5-4 combines with J gene TRBJ2-5; no firm D call. This CDR3 comprises 14 residues. From germline, CDR1 is SGHNT and CDR2 YYREEE (reference sequence). V shed 0 bases and J shed 5 bases, with 11 bases lying between them. The CDR3 DNA sequence: TGTGCCAGCAGCTTGGTTCCCGCCGAGGAGACCCAGTACTTC. Translated, it gives CASSLVPAEETQYF.

The chain employs TRBV28 and TRBJ1-5; D uncertain. Germline CDR1 is MDHEN and CDR2 is SYDVKM. The CDR3 has 16 amino acids. Trimming took off 8 bases at V and 0 bases at J, with 17 bases between the two ends. CDR3 amino acids: CASAPIVPSSNQPQHF. CDR3 sequence (DNA): TGTGCCAGCGCTCCCATTGTACCTTCTAGCAATCAGCCCCAGCATTTT.

J is TRBJ2-5 and V is TRBV7-6; 8 bases fit TRBD1. The CDR3 extends over 18 amino acids. Per the germline V gene, CDR1 is SGHVS and CDR2 is FNYEAQ. J lost 0 bases, V lost 3 bases, and 12 bases had no gene match. CDR3 sequence: CASSLGPGRGRDQETQYF. The CDR3 DNA follows: TGTGCCAGCAGCTTGGGCCCTGGCAGGGGGCGCGACCAAGAGACCCAGTACTTC.

The chain combines TRBV28 with TRBJ2-2; 12 positions agree with TRBD1. This CDR3 contains 17 residues. CDR1 and CDR2 (germline): MDHEN, SYDVKM. Trimming removed 6 bases from V and 3 bases from J; junction bases left unmatched: 8. The CDR3 bases are TGTGCCAGCAGCAGGGACAGGGGGCGCGGGTACACCGGGGAGCTGTTTTTT. Its protein is CASSRDRGRGYTGELFF.

This chain uses TRBV29-1 with TRBJ2-1, with D possibly TRBD1 on 5 matching bases. Germline-derived CDR1 and CDR2 are SQVTM and ANQGSEA. The CDR3 length is 12 residues. V shed 6 bases and J shed 9 bases, with 15 bases lying between them. The CDR3 reads CSVDQGLAEQFF. DNA for the CDR3: TGCAGCGTCGACCAGGGTCTCGCTGAGCAGTTCTTC.

CDR3 protein: CASIGTGTYEQYF. The CDR3 nucleotides read TGTGCCAGCATCGGGACAGGGACCTACGAGCAGTACTTC. The chain is built from TRBV18 and TRBJ2-7; the match to TRBD1 covers 9 bases. Trimming removed 8 bases from V and 2 bases from J; junction bases left unmatched: 4. Germline CDR1 KGHSH, CDR2 LQKENI. The CDR3 is 13 amino acids.

The chain is built from TRBV28 and TRBJ1-5; D remains ambiguous. Between the trimmed V and J ends, which lost 2 bases and 0 bases, there was a span of 11 bases. CDR1 and CDR2 from the germline V gene are MDHEN and SYDVKM. CDR3 size: 16 residues. CDR3 loop: CASSLPPLYSNQPQHF. The CDR3 nucleotides are TGTGCCAGCAGTTTACCCCCGCTCTATAGCAATCAGCCCCAGCATTTT.

The chain recombines TRBV2 with TRBJ2-3, with TRBD2 matching 12 bases. Germline V gene sequence: CDR1 SNHLY, CDR2 FYNNEI. V shed 6 bases and J 3 bases; nucleotides not matched to a gene: 7. The CDR3 extends over 16 amino acids. CDR3 amino acids: CASRLRLAGVTDTQYF. The CDR3 bases are TGTGCCAGCAGGCTTCGACTAGCGGGAGTGACAGATACGCAGTATTTT.

V is TRBV5-1 and J is TRBJ2-3, with D possibly being TRBD1 or TRBD2 (5 bases each). With 6 bases removed from V and 6 bases from J, the gap between germline ends came to 20 bases. This CDR3 has 15 amino acids. CDR1 SGHRS and CDR2 YFSETQ come from the germline V gene. The CDR3 protein is CASTRAEQGWDTQYF. The CDR3 coding sequence is TGCGCCAGCACCAGAGCGGAGCAGGGATGGGATACGCAGTATTTT.

The rearrangement joins TRBV6-1 to TRBJ2-7; TRBD1 aligns across 11 bases. Germline CDR1 and CDR2: MNHNS and SASEGT. The CDR3 extends over 14 amino acids. The V and J ends lost 7 bases and 10 bases, in that order; junction bases with no gene match: 12. As DNA, the CDR3 is TGTGCCAGCATCCTAATGGGACAGGGGGGCCTCCAGTACTTC. Translation gives CASILMGQGGLQYF.